A single sample is the source of the 23 T cell receptor beta chains below, sequenced in a study of T cells after posttransplantation cyclophosphamide. Methotrexate plus calcineurin inhibitor accompanied controls' myeloablative marrow transplants; sampling was 1 year later. The method was immunoSEQ multiplex PCR; TCRdb's version includes in-frame clones alone and lacks a portion of them. The data hold around 15,000 clones, with 80% to 90% observed a single time. Sequencing used PBMCs, obtained 441 days after allogeneic stem cell transplant with calcineurin inhibitor and methotrexate. These receptors came from a young adult male patient who received an allogeneic stem cell transplant from an unrelated donor, was CMV-positive, and had acute and chronic GVHD. The graft donor may be the source of some T cells.

V and J are TRBV2 and TRBJ2-7; 12 nucleotides match TRBD1. The CDR3 length is 14 residues. V shed 7 bases, J shed 4 bases, and the junction held 5 bases outside the gene matches. Per germline, CDR1 SNHLY and CDR2 FYNNEI. CDR3 nucleotide sequence: TGTGCCAGCACCCCGGGACAGGGGGCTTACGAGCAGTACTTC. This codes for CASTPGQGAYEQYF.

The chain uses TRBV27 and TRBJ2-7; TRBD2 might be the D (5 bases). This CDR3 has 16 amino acids. V was pared by 0 bases and J by 1 base, with 13 bases between. CDR1 is MNHEY and CDR2 is SMNVEV in the germline V gene (reference sequence). Here the CDR3 reads CASSLSRLIGSYEQYF. The CDR3 bases are TGTGCCAGCAGTTTATCCCGACTAATTGGGTCCTACGAGCAGTACTTC.

This clone is a singleton in its sample. This rearrangement joins TRBV19 to TRBJ2-3, with TRBD2 matching 11 bases. The V gene end was trimmed by 4 bases and the J gene end by 1 base; junction bases not matched to a gene: 4. The CDR3 contains 16 residues. CDR1 and CDR2 (germline): LNHDA, SQIVND (reference sequence). The CDR3 is CASSTRLAGRTDTQYF. The CDR3 DNA reads as TGTGCCAGTAGTACCCGACTAGCGGGGCGCACAGATACGCAGTATTTT.

This clone was found once. The rearrangement uses TRBV5-1 and TRBJ2-6; no definite D call. Looked up from germline, CDR1 is SGHRS and CDR2 is YFSETQ. This CDR3 spans 15 amino acids. Trimming removed 5 bases from V and 0 bases from J, with 9 bases in between. This chain's CDR3 is CASRLQVSGANVLTF. CDR3 coding DNA: TGCGCCAGCAGACTCCAGGTCTCTGGGGCCAACGTCCTGACTTTC.

The chain is built from TRBV5-1 and TRBJ1-1, with D tentatively TRBD1 (6 bases). CDR1 and CDR2 from the germline V gene are SGHRS and YFSETQ. The V gene lost 4 bases and the J gene lost 0 bases, with 16 bases spanning the gap. This CDR3 has 16 amino acids. The CDR3 sequence: CASSTNRVRLNTEAFF. The CDR3 region has the DNA TGCGCCAGCAGCACCAACAGGGTGCGATTGAACACTGAAGCTTTCTTT.

J is TRBJ2-3 and V is TRBV11-3; D perhaps matches TRBD2 (6 bases). Trimming stripped 5 bases from V and 0 bases from J, with 9 bases between. This CDR3 spans 14 amino acids. The germline gives CDR1 SGHNT, CDR2 YENEEA. Here the CDR3 reads CASSAGRSTDTQYF. For the CDR3, the DNA is TGTGCCAGCAGCGCTGGGAGGAGCACAGATACGCAGTATTTT.

The V gene is TRBV10-3, the J gene TRBJ2-3, with 7 bases fitting TRBD1. The V gene's germline CDR1 is ENHRY and CDR2 SYGVKD. The CDR3 covers 15 residues. Germline trimming cut 10 bases from V and 0 bases from J; bases unmatched to any gene: 10. The CDR3 DNA sequence: TGTGCCACTTTAAGGGACAGAGCTAGCACAGATACGCAGTATTTT. Amino acid sequence: CATLRDRASTDTQYF.

This chain connects TRBV7-6 to TRBJ2-3; TRBD2 matches 13 bases. The germline V gene has CDR1 SGHVS and CDR2 FNYEAQ. The junction had 7 bases not matched to a gene; V was cut back by 5 bases and J by 5 bases. This CDR3 spans 16 amino acids. The CDR3 region has the DNA TGTGCCAGCAGCGCCGGACTAGCGGGAGATGTAGATACGCAGTATTTT. As protein: CASSAGLAGDVDTQYF.

The CDR3 reads CASSGVGGTEAFF. CDR3 DNA: TGTGCCAGCAGCGGGGTGGGGGGCACTGAAGCTTTCTTT. This rearrangement joins TRBV9 to TRBJ1-1, with D possibly being TRBD1 (5 bases). The germline CDR1 and CDR2 sequences are SGDLS and YYNGEE. V was cut by 3 bases and J by 4 bases, with 10 bases left in between. The CDR3 has 13 residues.

The chain combines TRBV7-9 with TRBJ1-2, with TRBD1 matching 8 bases. Germline lookup yields CDR1 SEHNR and CDR2 FQNEAQ (reference sequence). V shed 5 bases and J 6 bases; nucleotides not matched to a gene: 5. This CDR3 is built from 13 residues. The DNA for the CDR3 is TGTGCCAGCAGCAAGATGGGACAGGATGGCTACACCTTC. Residues: CASSKMGQDGYTF.

The chain combines TRBV5-1 with TRBJ2-3; TRBD2 is a possible D gene (7 bases). The length of the CDR3 is 15 residues. Germline CDR1 SGHRS, CDR2 YFSETQ. V was shortened by 0 bases and J by 2 bases, with 10 bases between the two germline ends. CDR3 bases: TGCGCCAGCAGCTTGGTGGGGGGGCTCACAGATACGCAGTATTTT. Protein: CASSLVGGLTDTQYF.

This rearrangement joins TRBV27 to TRBJ1-1, with no clear D. The V end lost 3 bases, the J end lost 4 bases, and 9 bases lay between the germline ends. CDR1 is MNHEY, CDR2 SMNVEV, per germline (reference sequence). CDR3 size: 13 residues. CDR3 DNA: TGTGCCAGCAGTTTTGAGGGTGGCACTGAAGCTTTCTTT. Amino acids: CASSFEGGTEAFF.

Comments on this clone: This CDR3 is also generated by other DNA sequences in the sample. CDR3 DNA sequence: TGCACCAGCAGCCAAGGCCCTAGGCGGGGGGGCCAAGAGACCCAGTACTTC. Its protein product is CTSSQGPRRGGQETQYF. The V call is TRBV1, the J call TRBJ2-5; the table's TRBD2 call for D was not verified on the DNA. TRBV1 is termed a pseudogene. The length of the CDR3 is 17 residues.

The chain recombines TRBV25-1 with TRBJ2-5; 7 nucleotides agree with TRBD2. V lost 4 bases and J lost 5; bases outside the gene matches: 4. The CDR3 runs to 13 residues. Germline CDR1 and CDR2: MGHDK and SYGVNS. CDR3 residues: CASSGEGRETQYF. DNA for the CDR3: TGTGCCAGCAGTGGGGAGGGGAGGGAGACCCAGTACTTC.

This rearrangement joins TRBV28 to TRBJ1-5, with 7 bases lining up with TRBD1. Trimming removed 5 bases from V and 5 bases from J; junction bases left unmatched: 3. The germline gives CDR1 MDHEN, CDR2 SYDVKM. The CDR3 contains 13 residues. This CDR3 reads CASSVQGYQPQHF. In nucleotides, the CDR3 is TGTGCCAGCAGTGTACAGGGGTATCAGCCCCAGCATTTT.

In its sample, this clone was seen a few times. Relative to the germline gene, one junction end is altered; a read error may explain this. The chain has TRBV5-4 and TRBJ2-7, with a tentative D call TRBD2 (6 bases). This CDR3 spans 16 amino acids. Germline V CDR1 and CDR2: SGHNT, YYREEE (reference sequence). The CDR3 reads CARSLRRASECYEQYF. CDR3 DNA: TGTGCCAGAAGCTTACGACGTGCTAGCGAGTGCTACGAGCAGTACTTC. Supplemented by reference TRBV5-4 and TRBJ2-7, the full variable domain reads ETGVTQSPTHLIKTRGQQVTLRCSSQSGHNTVSWYQQALGQGPQFIFQYYREEENGRGNFPPRFSGLQFPNYSSELNVNALELDDSALYLCARSLRRASECYEQYFGPGTRLTVT.

Comments on this clone: Other DNA sequences from this sample encode an identical CDR3 as well. V and J are TRBV7-3 and TRBJ1-6, with 9 bases fitting TRBD1. Trimming at V came to 4 bases and at J to 10 bases, leaving 17 bases not matched to a gene. Looked up from germline, CDR1 is SGHTA and CDR2 is FQGTGA. This CDR3 has 18 amino acids. The CDR3 reads CASSSGPQGAGLYSPLHF. The CDR3 bases are TGTGCCAGCAGCTCTGGACCACAGGGGGCCGGGTTATACTCACCCCTCCACTTT.

In this sample, this clone turned up a few times. The CDR3 nucleotides read TGCGCCAGCAGCTTGGGGGGGAGGTCCGAGCAGTACTTC. Amino acids: CASSLGGRSEQYF. This chain joins TRBV5-1 and TRBJ2-7, with D perhaps matching TRBD2 (6 bases). The CDR3 covers 13 residues. V lost 0 bases and J lost 6, with 10 bases in between. CDR1 SGHRS and CDR2 YFSETQ come from the germline V gene.

The table lists this clone with a few counts. The chain combines TRBV2 with TRBJ2-5, with TRBD2 identical over 12 bases. The CDR3 is made up of 17 amino acids. Per the germline V gene, CDR1 is SNHLY and CDR2 is FYNNEI. The V gene end was trimmed by 7 bases and the J gene end by 6 bases; junction bases not matched to a gene: 15. CDR3 DNA sequence: TGTGCCAGCACTCAACAGGCTAGCGGGGGGGCCTGGAAGACCCAGTACTTC. It specifies CASTQQASGGAWKTQYF.

V usage is TRBV7-8 and J usage is TRBJ2-3; 9 positions match TRBD2. Per the germline V gene, CDR1 is SGHVS and CDR2 is FQNEAQ. CDR3 size: 16 residues. Trimming cost V 5 bases and J 1 base; bases outside gene matches: 7. CDR3 in amino acids: CASSPLAGAGTDTQYF. In DNA form, the CDR3 reads TGTGCCAGCAGCCCGTTAGCGGGAGCCGGCACAGATACGCAGTATTTT. The full variable domain, with the rest looked up from reference TRBV7-8 and TRBJ2-3, is GAGVSQSPRYKVAKRGQDVALRCDPISGHVSLFWYQQALGQGPEFLTYFQNEAQLDKSGLPSDRFFAERPEGSVSTLKIQRTQQEDSAVYLCASSPLAGAGTDTQYFGPGTRLTVL.

This chain uses TRBV7-8 with TRBJ2-7, with TRBD1 as a possible D gene (5 bases). V was pared by 1 base and J by 4 bases, with 14 bases between. The CDR3 runs 15 residues. The germline V gene encodes CDR1 SGHVS and CDR2 FQNEAQ. The CDR3 reads CASSLVQGQGYEQYF. CDR3 bases: TGTGCCAGCAGCTTAGTCCAGGGCCAGGGATACGAGCAGTACTTC.

This chain uses TRBV5-1 with TRBJ1-1; tentative D call: TRBD1 (6 bases). Trimming removed 2 bases at V and 0 bases at J, with 17 bases between. Looked up from germline, CDR1 is SGHRS and CDR2 is YFSETQ. This CDR3 has 17 amino acids. This chain's CDR3 is CASSLRGTRDMNTEAFF. The CDR3 DNA reads TGCGCCAGCAGCTTAAGGGGGACCAGGGACATGAACACTGAAGCTTTCTTT.

As DNA, the CDR3 is TGTGCCAGCAGCCAAGAAGCCAGGATATACTACGAGCAGTACTTC. Translated, it gives CASSQEARIYYEQYF. The chain couples TRBV4-2 to TRBJ2-7; unclear D gene. With 0 bases removed from V and 3 bases from J, the gap between germline ends came to 12 bases. CDR1 and CDR2 from the germline V gene are LGHNA and YNFKEQ. CDR3 length: 15 amino acids.